Described below is a single T cell receptor (beta chain) sequence and its context. Its target is unknown. At one boundary the junction diverges from the germline segment, which might be a read error. The entry originates in a study of cytomegalovirus exposure and HLA in healthy donors. Study at large: Most genotyped donors, 81% of about 400, had Caucasian-associated genetic ancestry.

Points from the study as a whole: No immune exposure information besides CMV serostatus was available. A list of approximately 160 TCR beta chains associated with cytomegalovirus was given.

It was with 60 Vbeta and 13 Jbeta primers that the PCR ran. Assay: immunoSEQ multiplex PCR; the TCRdb copy retains only in-frame clones and omits some. The sample yields about 140,000 clones, roughly 81% seen once. CDR3 size: 16 residues. Germline lookup yields CDR1 SEHNR and CDR2 FQNEAQ (reference sequence). The receptor's source is a female donor in good health and CMV-seronegative. V and J are TRBV7-9 and TRBJ1-2, with 9 bases matching TRBD1. Sequenced material: PBMCs. CDR3 protein: CSSSLAGTGSWIGYTF. The CDR3, as DNA: TGTTCCAGCAGCTTAGCGGGGACAGGGAGTTGGATTGGCTACACCTTC.